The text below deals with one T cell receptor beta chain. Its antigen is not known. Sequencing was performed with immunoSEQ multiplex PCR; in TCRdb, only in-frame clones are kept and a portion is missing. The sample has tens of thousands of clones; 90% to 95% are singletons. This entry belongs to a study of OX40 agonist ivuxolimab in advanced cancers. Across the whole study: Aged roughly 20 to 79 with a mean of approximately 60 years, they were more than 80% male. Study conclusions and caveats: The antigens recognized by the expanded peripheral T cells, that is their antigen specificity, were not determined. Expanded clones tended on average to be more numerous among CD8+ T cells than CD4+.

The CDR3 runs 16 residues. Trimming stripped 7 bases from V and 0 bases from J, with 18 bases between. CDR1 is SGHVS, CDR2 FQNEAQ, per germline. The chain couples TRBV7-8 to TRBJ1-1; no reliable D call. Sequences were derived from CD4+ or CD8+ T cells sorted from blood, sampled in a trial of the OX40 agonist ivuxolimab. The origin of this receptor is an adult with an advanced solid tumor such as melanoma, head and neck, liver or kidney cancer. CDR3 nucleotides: TGTGCCAGCAAGCTTGGACCCCAGGAGGTGAACACTGAAGCTTTCTTT. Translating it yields CASKLGPQEVNTEAFF.